The clone carrying this T cell receptor (beta chain) was counted ten times or more. Deletions cut 1 base from V and 5 bases from J, with 3 bases between. This CDR3 comprises 11 residues. The germline V gene encodes CDR1 SGHTS and CDR2 YDEGEE. This sample was included in a study of T cells after yellow fever vaccination. TCRdb analysed the 5' RACE reads with MiXCR anew, one entry per CDR3 protein. This table has 150,000 to 200,000 distinct CDR3 sequences, 8% to 13% appearing once. V is TRBV5-8 and J is TRBJ2-5; D remains ambiguous. The receptor comes from a man between 18 and 35 years old who received the YFV17D yellow fever vaccine. This sample comprised CD8+ T cells sorted from PBMCs, obtained 15 days after the yellow fever booster vaccination. The CDR3 bases are TGTGCCAGCAGCTTGTCTGAGACCCAGTACTTC. Amino acid sequence: CASSLSETQYF.